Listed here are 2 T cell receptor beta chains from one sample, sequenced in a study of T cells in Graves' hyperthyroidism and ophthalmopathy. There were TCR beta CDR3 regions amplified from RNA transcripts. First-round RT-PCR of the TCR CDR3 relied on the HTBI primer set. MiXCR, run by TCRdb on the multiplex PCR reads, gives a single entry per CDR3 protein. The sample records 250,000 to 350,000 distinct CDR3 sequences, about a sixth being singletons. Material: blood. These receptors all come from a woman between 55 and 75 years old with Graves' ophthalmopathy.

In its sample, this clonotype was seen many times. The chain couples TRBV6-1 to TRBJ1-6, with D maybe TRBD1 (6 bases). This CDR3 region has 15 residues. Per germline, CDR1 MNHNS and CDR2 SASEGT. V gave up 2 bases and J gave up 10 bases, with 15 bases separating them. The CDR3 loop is CASSEQGRGGSPLHF. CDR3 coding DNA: TGTGCCAGCAGTGAACAGGGCAGGGGCGGCTCACCCCTCCACTTT.

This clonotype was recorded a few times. CDR3 sequence reads: CASSPGVVQYF. The CDR3 DNA is TGCGCCAGCAGCCCGGGGGTGGTGCAGTACTTC. This chain links TRBV5-1 with TRBJ2-7, with D possibly being TRBD2 (6 bases). CDR3 length: 11 amino acids. Germline V gene data show CDR1 as SGHRS and CDR2 as YFSETQ. Trimming left V 4 bases short and J 9 bases short, with 11 bases between.